This T cell receptor (beta chain) was recovered during a study of cytomegalovirus exposure and HLA in healthy donors (dated by TCRdb to the late 2010s). In terms of the full investigation: An earlier analysis of some 620 of the donors reported 276 Gb of sequence data and 90 million to 120 million unique TCR beta sequences obtained from around 180 million T cells. An early release covering 550 to 700 HLA-typed donors comprised around 300 gigabases of sequencing data and approximately 80 million unique TCR sequences. Of the 300 to 500 genotyped donors, approximately 80% were placed in the genetic ancestry cluster associated with self-reported Caucasian donors. The study aimed to test whether signatures of past pathogen exposure could be identified by cataloging public T cell receptors. The study profiled the T cell repertoires of 666 subjects by immunosequencing and related them to cytomegalovirus serostatus. In addition to the first cohort of 500 to 850 subjects, a separate validation cohort of approximately 120 different subjects was used. To predict cytomegalovirus infection status, the study combined high-throughput TCR immunosequencing, statistical association of individual TCRs with disease status, and machine learning. To study patterns of TCR occurrence, a later analysis re-analyzed previously published TCR beta repertoires from 550 to 800 donors and added high-resolution HLA genotyping. Rather than drawing on any new phenotypic data, the later analysis identified candidate immune exposures from TCR beta sequences and the way those sequences occurred across donors. An earlier analysis of a few hundred of the donors applied high-throughput TCR beta sequencing to assess whether each TCR beta V gene segment acted as functional or pseudogenic. Donor age, sex, ethnicity and CMV serostatus were compiled alongside the repertoire data. A later genetic analysis used genome-wide SNP genotypes for 398 of the 666 donors, treating that subset as a discovery cohort. All discovery cohort repertoires had been generated using a single sequencing platform. HLA typing included class I and class II loci at four-digit resolution. The number of typed donors differed by locus: roughly 629-630 for A, B, C, DRB1 and DQB1; some 540 for DQA1; approximately 600 for DPA1; and 400 to 480 for DPB1. About 5 DR-DQ haplotypes were handled as single units for association and clustering, since linkage in the cohort was strong. On average, around 240,000 unique TCR beta nucleotide sequences were sequenced per donor among 398 genotyped donors of the cohort, with roughly 18% of those sequences being non-productive.

What the study reported, not specific to this receptor: Compared with the approximately 670-donor mean, donors in an Asian-associated ancestry cluster had fewer N-insertions in productive TCRs, according to a later genetic analysis. Three of the identified cytomegalovirus-associated TCR beta chains were confirmed in vitro to be specific for cytomegalovirus antigens. In a later analysis, most CMV-associated TCR beta chains were found to appear HLA-restricted, with HLA associations seemingly driven largely by CMV exposure. Because some donors lacked HLA typing at each locus, the association tests relied only on the typed subset. The classifier was reported to diagnose cytomegalovirus status with high specificity and sensitivity in both the original and validation cohorts. Linkage disequilibrium might explain the correlated functional status among segregating V segments, but an unknown experimental factor could not be ruled out. Because counts were too low, some 17 rarely observed V segments, including chromosome 9 orphons, were excluded from the earlier analysis of several hundred of the donors. A further reported finding was that TCR beta sequences accurately predicted the HLA-A and HLA-B alleles for most subjects in the first cohort. Most TCR sequences were observed very rarely across donors, whereas some public TCRs were present in many individuals. The 87-base-pair reads could not distinguish some IMGT-functional V segments, including TRBV6-2 and TRBV6-3, so those segments were excluded. The only immune exposure information available for the cohort was CMV serostatus. Only TCR beta chains were sequenced in this cohort, and the absence of alpha or paired-chain data limited detectable features. Specific HLA alleles were associated with roughly 16,000 TCR beta sequences at a false discovery rate of 0.05 in a later analysis. In an earlier analysis of under 600 of the donors, most TCR beta V segments were observed in productive rearrangements about 87% or about 30% of the time, broadly matching IMGT annotations. According to a later analysis, parvovirus B19, influenza, CMV and Epstein-Barr virus appeared linked to several top co-occurrence clusters. A total of 164 TCR beta chains were listed by the study as associated with cytomegalovirus. Compared with equally common non-associated chains, HLA-associated TCR beta chains in a later analysis were more clonally expanded and had lower generation probabilities. Roughly uniform sequencing depth across donors was assumed in presence/absence analyses, although this assumption may not hold. A later genetic analysis associated a missense DCLRE1C variant with V-gene and J-gene trimming of TCR beta chains, and an independent cohort replicated the association. It was suggested by the authors that the approach could potentially be generalized to other disease states and immunological phenotypes. A cluster of highly shared sequence variants was judged likely to represent a technical artifact of the sequencing pipeline. When HLA alleles, especially DR and DQ, strongly co-occurred, attributing TCR associations to individual alleles was difficult. In a later analysis, the rate of TCR association differed among HLA loci, with DRB1 alleles having the most associated TCRs and HLA-C alleles having the fewest.

Worth noting for this clone: Its antigen is unknown. No much larger clonotype is one base removed from it; base qualities were not supplied.

From a lookup of the germline V gene, CDR1 and CDR2 are MGHDK and SYGVNS. Trimming at the junction amounts to 7 bases on V and 7 bases on J, and the germline ends lie 14 bases apart. From the cysteine up to the phenylalanine, the CDR3 has a length of 13 residues. The CDR3 DNA has 39 bases and is translated from base 1. The library was prepared using the immunoSEQ multiplex PCR assay. The multiplex PCR relied on a mix of 60 forward primers for TCR Vbeta segments and 13 reverse primers for TCR Jbeta segments. The CDR3 region of rearranged TCR beta genes was amplified from genomic DNA by a multiplex PCR assay. On the Illumina HiSeq System, the amplified TCR beta libraries were sequenced as 87-base-pair reads. As for how the authors treated the data: A later analysis counted some 80 million unique TCR beta chains across the 666 repertoires, and around 9.9 million of these chains were shared by at least two donors. Raw reads were error-corrected and collapsed into unique sequences with a nearest-neighbor algorithm that merged closely related sequences to remove PCR and sequencing errors. To assign V, D and J gene segments, CDR3 sequences were aligned to IMGT reference sequences. For a sequence to be retained, a match of at least six nucleotides was required to both a V gene segment and a J gene segment. Rearrangements were classified as productive when the CDR3 lacked stop codons and remained in frame with V and J, and all other rearrangements were classified as non-productive. Following IMGT convention, CDR3 was defined as the stretch from the second conserved V-encoded cysteine up to the conserved J-encoded phenylalanine. In an earlier analysis of just under 600 of the donors, sequences lacking an unambiguous match to a single V gene segment were excluded. An earlier analysis of several hundred of the donors classified V segments as functional when productive rearrangements were above 56.7% and as segregating when the standard deviation between donors was above 5%. A statistical classification framework was developed to diagnose cytomegalovirus status using the catalog of TCR beta chain sequences. V and J gene assignment, in a later analysis, came from comparing TCR nucleotide sequences with IMGT/GENE-DB human TR gene sequences. In a later analysis, CDR3 sequences and most-parsimonious VDJ recombination scenarios were assigned using the TCRdist pipeline. In a later analysis, each TCR beta chain was defined by its CDR3 amino acid sequence together with its V-gene family, and reads lacking a unique V-gene family were excluded. A later analysis removed 592 highly shared, low-generation-probability nucleotide sequences to deal with suspected cross-contamination and a sequencing artifact. In a later analysis, a clonal expansion index for each public chain was calculated from normalized within-repertoire ranks of inferred template counts. Generation probabilities in a later analysis came from a VDJ recombination model fitted to out-of-frame rearrangements, and those results were checked against IGoR. In a later analysis, TCR-TCR, TCR-HLA and TCR-CMV co-occurrence was scored with hypergeometric tests, and a repertoire-size bias correction was applied to TCR pairs. In a later analysis, false discovery rates were estimated by permuting HLA or CMV assignments 20 times. In a later analysis, co-occurring TCRs were grouped using DBSCAN, with TCRdist sequence similarity added in when clustering inside HLA-allele-positive subsets. Repertoires with fewer than 30,000 or more than 120,000 public chains were left out of co-occurrence clustering, as were about five repertoires with anomalous nucleotide sharing. The table was pulled from immuneACCESS by TCRdb, which kept in-frame rearrangements only. Such tables lose some clones; where checked, under half of the loss comes from unresolved V genes, and the rest has no known cause. The V and J calls and clone size are taken from that table; D and trimming were inferred from the DNA. The sample includes some 88,000 clones, with about 69% observed a single time. Approximately 15% of the sample rests with the top ten.

The cohort was made up of about 670 healthy bone marrow donors. All cohort members were sampled while nominally healthy, although unrecorded immune exposures were likely present. The donor tested CMV seropositive and was one of the 289 seropositive cohort members. A peripheral blood sample was collected from each donor, and TCR beta sequencing was performed on peripheral blood mononuclear cells. The Qiagen DNeasy Blood Extraction Kit was used to extract genomic DNA from the blood cell samples. Recombination connected TRBV25-1 to TRBJ2-1; TRBD1 is perhaps the D gene, given 5 matching bases. The origin of this receptor is a woman aged 18-29 years in good health and CMV-seropositive. Sequencing was done on a sample of PBMCs. The DNA sequence is as follows: TGTGCCAGCAAAGGTCAGGGTGAAAATGAGCAGTTCTTC. Protein translation: CASKGQGENEQFF.